This entry is about one T cell receptor (beta chain). This CDR3 spans 18 amino acids. Trimming took off 1 base at V and 0 bases at J, with 16 bases between the two ends. The germline V gene has CDR1 MGHDK and CDR2 SYGVNS. The data were produced by immunoSEQ multiplex PCR, yet TCRdb's version contains in-frame clones alone and is incomplete. The table shows about 83,000 clones, with 85% occurring only once. This entry belongs to a study of OX40 agonist ivuxolimab in advanced cancers. Background on the study: Patients received ivuxolimab, an agonistic anti-OX40 (CD134) antibody.

Autoimmune disease history or systemic immunosuppression disqualified patients. Peripheral blood came from all dose cohorts at three timepoints. This chain links TRBV25-1 with TRBJ1-3, with D possibly matching TRBD1 (6 bases). This material consisted of CD4+ or CD8+ T cells sorted from blood, taken in a trial of the OX40 agonist ivuxolimab. This clonotype was sampled from an adult with an advanced solid tumor such as melanoma, head and neck, liver or kidney cancer. The CDR3 is CASSESGGPPRSGNTIYF. Here the CDR3 DNA reads TGTGCCAGCAGTGAATCCGGGGGGCCACCTCGCTCTGGAAACACCATATATTTT.